This entry is about one T cell receptor (beta chain). Its antigen is unidentified. This entry is derived from a study of cytomegalovirus exposure and HLA in healthy donors. Findings and limits, study-wide: That first-cohort TCR clusters tended to co-occur in the approximately 120 validation repertoires was found in a later analysis. Accounts indicate the classifier identified cytomegalovirus status with strong specificity and sensitivity. TCR beta chains numbering approximately 150 were designated cytomegalovirus-associated. Most TCRs appeared rarely, but some public TCRs recurred in many donors.

V was clipped by 5 bases and J by 0 bases; unmatched bases: 6. The CDR3 consists of 15 residues. Germline-derived CDR1 and CDR2 are MNHNS and SASEGT. The repertoire was sequenced with immunoSEQ multiplex PCR; TCRdb's copy has only in-frame clones and lacks some. The data contain about 49,000 clones, around 94% of them singletons. This clonotype originated in a woman aged 18-35 years in good health and CMV-seropositive. The sample consisted of PBMCs. The J gene is TRBJ2-7, the V gene TRBV6-1; 8 bases agree with TRBD2. The DNA of the CDR3 is TGTGCCAGCAGTATTAGCGGGACTATCTCCTACGAGCAGTACTTC. It is translated as CASSISGTISYEQYF.